The next 26 T cell receptor beta chains were all read from a single sample in a study of CD8 T cells in Susac syndrome. Random hexamers were used to reverse transcribe an amount of roughly 0.45 to 1 ug RNA. From the immunoSEQ multiplex PCR reads, TCRdb called clonotypes with MiXCR, one entry per CDR3 protein. The profile shows under 200,000 distinct CDR3 sequences, 90% to 95% of them singletons. The specimen was CD8+ T cells from PBMCs. The receptors shown here come from a human donor with multiple sclerosis.

The rearrangement uses TRBV28 and TRBJ2-1; D remains unclear. Germline CDR1 reads MDHEN; CDR2 reads SYDVKM. The CDR3 loop spans 16 amino acids. V lost 7 bases and J lost 4, with 20 bases in between. As DNA, the CDR3 is TGTGCCAGCAACCCTGCATGGCAGGAGCAATACAATGAGCAGTTCTTC. This translates into CASNPAWQEQYNEQFF.

V and J are TRBV7-9 and TRBJ2-7; D is undetermined. Germline values: CDR1 SEHNR, CDR2 FQNEAQ (reference sequence). The CDR3 runs to 14 residues. V gave up 8 bases and J gave up 5 bases, with 19 bases separating them. In nucleotides, the CDR3 is TGTGCCAGCTCGGCAGAACGTCTGGGCGACGAGCAGTACTTC. Amino acids: CASSAERLGDEQYF.

The chain has TRBV9 and TRBJ2-3; possibly TRBD1 for D (6 bases). The V gene lost 0 bases and the J gene lost 1 base, with 12 bases spanning the gap. The germline V gene encodes CDR1 SGDLS and CDR2 YYNGEE. This CDR3 has 16 residues. CDR3 region: CASSVGPEGGTDTQYF. In nucleotides, the CDR3 is TGTGCCAGCAGCGTAGGGCCCGAGGGGGGCACAGATACGCAGTATTTT.

V is TRBV28 and J is TRBJ2-7, with TRBD1 as a possible D gene (6 bases). V shed 5 bases and J shed 5 bases, with 13 bases lying between them. This CDR3 has 13 residues. Germline-derived CDR1 and CDR2 are MDHEN and SYDVKM. This CDR3 is CASSPRRQDEQYF. Written as DNA, the CDR3 is TGTGCCAGCAGTCCCCGTCGACAGGACGAGCAGTACTTC.

This rearrangement joins TRBV20-1 to TRBJ2-3, with D maybe TRBD1 (6 bases). The CDR3 length is 17 residues. CDR1 is DFQATT and CDR2 is SNEGSKA in the germline V gene (reference sequence). V was shortened by 1 base and J by 0 bases, with 17 bases between the two germline ends. The CDR3 coding sequence is TGCAGTGCTAGAGCCTTAGGAGAGGGACACAGCACAGATACGCAGTATTTT. Protein: CSARALGEGHSTDTQYF.

CDR3 nucleotide sequence: TGTGCCAGCAGTCCAGGACGGGGGACGTTGGCCCAGTACTTC. It specifies CASSPGRGTLAQYF. V usage is TRBV12-3 or TRBV12-4 and J usage is TRBJ2-5, with D perhaps TRBD2 (6 bases). The CDR3 has 14 amino acids. Trimming took 5 bases from V and 9 from J, leaving 19 bases between them.

The CDR3 spells CASSQGALYSPLHF. The CDR3 nucleotides are TGTGCCAGCAGCCAAGGGGCTCTCTATTCACCCCTCCACTTT. The chain carries TRBV3-1 and TRBJ1-6, with no clear D. The germline V gene encodes CDR1 LGHDT and CDR2 YNNKEL (reference sequence). This CDR3 has 14 residues. Trimming stripped 1 base from V and 8 bases from J, with 9 bases between.

The chain employs TRBV5-6 and TRBJ2-7, with 7 bases lining up with TRBD1. The V and J ends lost 4 bases and 0 bases, in that order; junction bases with no gene match: 10. Germline V gene data show CDR1 as SGHDT and CDR2 as YYEEEE. The CDR3 runs to 16 residues. The CDR3 sequence is CASSPTPGQSSYEQYF. In nucleotides, the CDR3 is TGTGCCAGCAGCCCGACACCGGGACAGAGCTCCTACGAGCAGTACTTC.

The J gene is TRBJ2-2, the V gene TRBV13; D is unclear. The V end lost 7 bases, the J end lost 1 base, and 7 bases lay between the germline ends. Germline lookup yields CDR1 PRHDT and CDR2 FYEKMQ (reference sequence). There are 13 residues in the CDR3. CDR3 sequence reads: CASTPENTGELFF. The CDR3 DNA reads TGTGCCAGCACTCCAGAGAACACCGGGGAGCTGTTTTTT. The full variable domain, completed using reference TRBV13 and TRBJ2-2, is AAGVIQSPRHLIKEKRETATLKCYPIPRHDTVYWYQQGPGQDPQFLISFYEKMQSDKGSIPDRFSAQQFSDYHSELNMSSLELGDSALYFCASTPENTGELFFGEGSRLTVL.

This chain uses TRBV3-1 with TRBJ2-1, with 10 bases lining up with TRBD1. The germline V gene encodes CDR1 LGHDT and CDR2 YNNKEL (reference sequence). V lost 8 bases to trimming and J lost 8 bases; unmatched junction nucleotides: 9. This CDR3 spans 14 amino acids. CDR3 in DNA: TGTGCCAGCGACCACCCGGGACAGGGGTATGAGCAGTTCTTC. Translated, it gives CASDHPGQGYEQFF.

The genes are TRBV15 and TRBJ1-5; perhaps TRBD1 as D (5 bases). This CDR3 comprises 15 residues. V was clipped by 3 bases and J by 3 bases, with 12 bases between them. CDR1 is LNHNV, CDR2 YYDKDF, per germline (reference sequence). CDR3 sequence: CATSRDGGLNQPQHF. CDR3 DNA sequence: TGTGCCACCAGCAGGGATGGGGGTCTCAATCAGCCCCAGCATTTT.

This rearrangement joins TRBV5-1 to TRBJ2-5; the D gene could be TRBD1 or TRBD2 (5 bases each). Looked up from germline, CDR1 is SGHRS and CDR2 is YFSETQ. The CDR3 is made up of 16 amino acids. Trimming pared 3 bases from V and 3 bases from J, leaving 18 bases between. The CDR3 DNA follows: TGCGCCAGCAGCTACAGACCCACCGGGACGGAAGAGACCCAGTACTTC. Its protein product is CASSYRPTGTEETQYF. The whole variable domain, filled in from reference TRBV5-1 and TRBJ2-5, reads KAGVTQTPRYLIKTRGQQVTLSCSPISGHRSVSWYQQTPGQGLQFLFEYFSETQRNKGNFPGRFSGRQFSNSRSEMNVSTLELGDSALYLCASSYRPTGTEETQYFGPGTRLLVL.

V gene TRBV5-4 combines with J gene TRBJ2-2, with TRBD2 matching 7 bases. After removal of 0 bases from V and 9 bases from J, the junction contained 14 bases not matched to a gene. The length of the CDR3 is 17 residues. Germline CDR1 is SGHNT and CDR2 is YYREEE (reference sequence). CDR3 nucleotides: TGTGCCAGCAGCTTGGCCCAGCGGGAAGGGGTCCTCAGGGAGCTGTTTTTT. Protein: CASSLAQREGVLRELFF. Full variable domain (outside the CDR3, taken from reference TRBV5-4 and TRBJ2-2): ETGVTQSPTHLIKTRGQQVTLRCSSQSGHNTVSWYQQALGQGPQFIFQYYREEENGRGNFPPRFSGLQFPNYSSELNVNALELDDSALYLCASSLAQREGVLRELFFGEGSRLTVL.

V usage is TRBV7-3 and J usage is TRBJ2-1; D not resolved. CDR1 is SGHTA, CDR2 FQGTGA, per germline. The length of the CDR3 is 13 residues. V lost 2 bases to trimming and J lost 11 bases, with 13 bases between them. The CDR3 region has the DNA TGTGCCAGCAGCTTATTGGGTGGTGGGAAGCAGTTCTTC. Residues: CASSLLGGGKQFF.

The rearrangement joins TRBV11-1 to TRBJ2-5; a possible D gene is TRBD2 (5 bases). CDR3 size: 14 residues. Germline CDR1 SGHAT, CDR2 FQDESV (reference sequence). The ends were cut back, 5 bases at V and 5 bases at J, with 15 bases in the middle. Here the CDR3 reads CASSHSGPGETQYF. The CDR3 DNA is TGTGCCAGCAGCCATAGTGGGCCGGGGGAGACCCAGTACTTC.

The chain has TRBV15 and TRBJ2-5; a possible D gene is TRBD2 (5 bases). The ends were cut back, 5 bases at V and 2 bases at J, with 9 bases in the middle. From germline, CDR1 is LNHNV and CDR2 YYDKDF (reference sequence). The CDR3 contains 13 residues. The chain's CDR3 is CATSVSAQETQYF. Here the CDR3 DNA reads TGTGCCACCAGCGTTAGCGCGCAAGAGACCCAGTACTTC.

The J gene is TRBJ1-5, the V gene TRBV27, with no clear D. Trimming cost V 5 bases and J 6 bases, with 11 bases left between them. There are 13 residues in the CDR3. Germline V CDR1 and CDR2: MNHEY, SMNVEV (reference sequence). In nucleotides, the CDR3 is TGTGCCAGCAGTCCTCTCGGAACTCAGCCCCAGCATTTT. Translating gives CASSPLGTQPQHF.

The genes are TRBV13 and TRBJ1-1; no clear D gene. The CDR3 runs 13 residues. CDR1 is PRHDT, CDR2 FYEKMQ, per germline (reference sequence). Deletions cut 5 bases from V and 7 bases from J, with 14 bases between. The CDR3 DNA reads as TGTGCCAGCAGCCCCCGAGACCGAAATGAAGCTTTCTTT. Translating gives CASSPRDRNEAFF.

This chain links TRBV30 with TRBJ1-2; weak D call: TRBD1 (6 bases). Trimming removed 4 bases at V and 4 bases at J, with 10 bases between. The length of the CDR3 is 12 residues. In germline, CDR1 is GTSNPN, CDR2 SVGIG (reference sequence). The CDR3: CAWKGVSYGYTF. The CDR3 DNA reads as TGTGCCTGGAAGGGGGTGAGCTATGGCTACACCTTC.

The V call is TRBV27, the J call TRBJ1-1, with D possibly being TRBD1 (6 bases). The V and J ends lost 5 bases and 6 bases respectively, with 25 bases between them. Germline lookup yields CDR1 MNHEY and CDR2 SMNVEV (reference sequence). CDR3 length: 17 residues. The DNA of the CDR3 is TGTGCCAGCAGTCCAGGGACACGGGGGGTTCTTGGCCCTGAAGCTTTCTTT. Translated, it gives CASSPGTRGVLGPEAFF.

J is TRBJ2-7 and V is TRBV28; 10 nucleotides line up with TRBD2. CDR3 length equals 17 residues. V lost 5 bases and J lost 3; bases outside the gene matches: 13. Germline loops: CDR1 MDHEN, CDR2 SYDVKM. The CDR3 DNA follows: TGTGCCAGCAGTCCATTTACCGGGGTAGCGGGAGGCTACGAGCAGTACTTC. It codes for CASSPFTGVAGGYEQYF.

The chain couples TRBV2 to TRBJ1-2, with D perhaps matching TRBD1 (5 bases). CDR1 and CDR2 (germline): SNHLY, FYNNEI. This CDR3 comprises 13 residues. Trimming stripped 5 bases from V and 4 bases from J, with 11 bases between. CDR3 sequence: CASSLQAVYGYTF. The CDR3 nucleotides read TGTGCCAGCAGTCTACAGGCAGTCTATGGCTACACCTTC.

This clonotype has just one count. The chain recombines TRBV19 with TRBJ2-7; D gene ambiguous. CDR3 length equals 13 residues. The germline V and J ends were trimmed by 4 bases and 5 bases, with 12 bases remaining between them. The germline gives CDR1 LNHDA, CDR2 SQIVND (reference sequence). For the CDR3, the DNA is TGTGCCAGTAGTACCCGCGGCCCGGACGAGCAGTACTTC. Its protein product is CASSTRGPDEQYF.

The CDR3 DNA reads as TGTGCCAGCAGTTTGACGATCTCGGACACTGAAGCTTTCTTT. Translated, it gives CASSLTISDTEAFF. V is TRBV12-3 or TRBV12-4 and J is TRBJ1-1, with D hard to call. The ends were cut back, 3 bases at V and 3 bases at J, with 11 bases in the middle. The CDR3 is made up of 14 amino acids.

The CDR3 DNA follows: TGTGCCAGCAGCTTAGGGGGACAACCTAGCTCCTACGAGCAGTACTTC. Amino acid sequence: CASSLGGQPSSYEQYF. The chain recombines TRBV11-2 with TRBJ2-7; the D gene is possibly TRBD1 (6 bases). The germline CDR1 and CDR2 sequences are SGHAT and FQNNGV. Trimming removed 1 base at V and 0 bases at J, with 13 bases between. CDR3 size: 16 residues. The variable domain in full, with the rest retrieved from reference TRBV11-2 and TRBJ2-7, is EAGVAQSPRYKIIEKRQSVAFWCNPISGHATLYWYQQILGQGPKLLIQFQNNGVVDDSQLPKDRFSAERLKGVDSTLKIQPAKLEDSAVYLCASSLGGQPSSYEQYFGPGTRLTVT.

This sequence joins TRBV11-2 and TRBJ2-7, with 9 bases matching TRBD1. The CDR3 is 14 residues long. After removal of 5 bases from V and 4 bases from J, the junction contained 6 bases not matched to a gene. CDR1 and CDR2 (germline): SGHAT, FQNNGV. The CDR3 is CASSISGQGYEQYF. CDR3 sequence (DNA): TGTGCCAGCAGCATCTCGGGACAGGGATACGAGCAGTACTTC.